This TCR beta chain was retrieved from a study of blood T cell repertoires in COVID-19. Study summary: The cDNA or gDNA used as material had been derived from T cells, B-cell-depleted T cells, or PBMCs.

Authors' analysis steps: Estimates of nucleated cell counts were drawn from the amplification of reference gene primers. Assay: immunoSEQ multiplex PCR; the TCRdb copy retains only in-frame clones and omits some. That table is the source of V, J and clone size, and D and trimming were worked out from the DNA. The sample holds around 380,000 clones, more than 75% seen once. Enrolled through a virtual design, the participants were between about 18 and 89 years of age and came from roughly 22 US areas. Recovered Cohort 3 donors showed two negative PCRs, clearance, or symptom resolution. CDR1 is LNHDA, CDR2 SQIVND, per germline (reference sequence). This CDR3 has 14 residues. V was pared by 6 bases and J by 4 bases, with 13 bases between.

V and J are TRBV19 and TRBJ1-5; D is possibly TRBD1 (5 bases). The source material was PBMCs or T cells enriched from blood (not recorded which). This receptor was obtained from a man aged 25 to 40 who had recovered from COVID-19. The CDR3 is CASSERSGNQPQHF. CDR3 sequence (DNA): TGTGCCAGTAGCGAAAGGTCAGGGAATCAGCCCCAGCATTTT. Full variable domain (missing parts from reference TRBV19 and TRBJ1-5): DGGITQSPKYLFRKEGQNVTLSCEQNLNHDAMYWYRQDPGQGLRLIYYSQIVNDFQKGDIAEGYSVSREKKESFPLTVTSAQKNPTAFYLCASSERSGNQPQHFGDGTRLSIL.